This TCR beta chain was recovered during a study of shared clonotypes between healthy human individuals. Repertoires were generated with immunoSEQ multiplex PCR, while TCRdb's copy carries only in-frame clones and drops some. The data contain about 1.5 million clones, around 97% of them singletons. Germline V gene sequence: CDR1 SGHRS, CDR2 YFSETQ. This CDR3 region has 15 residues. Losses at the gene ends were 0 bases for V and 10 bases for J; bases not matched to a gene: 12. The chain recombines TRBV5-1 with TRBJ1-1; TRBD1 matches 7 bases. This receptor was taken from a man aged 25-45 years in good health. Input material: naive CD4+ T cells sorted from blood. Subset: CD45RA+ positively selected. CDR3 region: CASSLEGRGRGAAFF. The CDR3 coding sequence is TGCGCCAGCAGCTTGGAGGGCAGGGGCAGGGGGGCAGCTTTCTTT.